The rows below give T cell receptor beta chains drawn from one sample of a study of CD8 T cells in Susac syndrome. TCRdb ran MiXCR on the immunoSEQ multiplex PCR reads and lists one entry per CDR3 protein. The sample consists of about 180,000 distinct CDR3 sequences, about 95% of them appearing once. What was sequenced was CD4+ T cells from PBMCs. These TCRs come from a human donor with Susac syndrome. CDR3s include the opening cysteine and the closing phenylalanine or tryptophan. Fields, in order: V gene, clone size, D gene, J gene, CDR3 protein, CDR3 DNA. D genes are given only for firm matches. Rows give clone size only sometimes, using once, few, many, or a class for an expanded clone.

V: TRBV18
size: -
D: -
J: TRBJ2-3
CDR3: CASSPQHQDTQYF
DNA: TGTGCCAGCTCACCCCAGCATCAAGATACGCAGTATTTT

V: TRBV20-1
size: -
D: -
J: TRBJ2-7
CDR3: CSAERQVYEQYF
DNA: TGCAGTGCTGAAAGGCAGGTCTACGAGCAGTACTTC

V: TRBV9
size: -
D: -
J: TRBJ1-1
CDR3: CASSASWGGDGTEAFF
DNA: TGTGCCAGCAGCGCCTCCTGGGGAGGGGACGGCACTGAAGCTTTCTTT

V: TRBV7-2
size: once
D: TRBD2
J: TRBJ2-5
CDR3: CASSPGTSGGPGETQYF
DNA: TGTGCCAGCAGCCCAGGGACTAGCGGGGGGCCGGGGGAGACCCAGTACTTC

V: TRBV5-1
size: -
D: TRBD2
J: TRBJ2-7
CDR3: CASKRSGGAGSYEQYF
DNA: TGCGCCAGCAAGCGTAGCGGGGGGGCCGGTAGCTACGAGCAGTACTTC

V: TRBV7-3
size: -
D: -
J: TRBJ2-3
CDR3: CASSSGTPADTQYF
DNA: TGTGCCAGCAGCTCCGGGACTCCGGCAGATACGCAGTATTTT

V: TRBV30
size: -
D: -
J: TRBJ1-5
CDR3: CAWSDGGSRNQPQHF
DNA: TGTGCCTGGAGTGATGGAGGGAGCCGCAATCAGCCCCAGCATTTT

V: TRBV29-1
size: -
D: -
J: TRBJ2-3
CDR3: CSAHGPITDTQYF
DNA: TGCAGCGCCCACGGGCCGATCACAGATACGCAGTATTTT

V: TRBV20-1
size: -
D: -
J: TRBJ2-3
CDR3: CSAREAVSTDTQYF
DNA: TGCAGTGCTAGAGAAGCGGTTAGCACAGATACGCAGTATTTT

V: TRBV29-1
size: -
D: -
J: TRBJ1-1
CDR3: CSVRNSIAEAFF
DNA: TGCAGCGTGAGAAATTCGATAGCTGAAGCTTTCTTT

V: TRBV5-5
size: -
D: -
J: TRBJ2-5
CDR3: CASSDGTLKGAQYF
DNA: TGTGCCAGCAGCGACGGGACTCTGAAAGGGGCCCAGTACTTC

V: TRBV15
size: once
D: TRBD2
J: TRBJ2-3
CDR3: CATSASGTSTDTQYF
DNA: TGTGCCACCAGTGCTAGCGGGACTAGCACAGATACGCAGTATTTT

V: TRBV18
size: -
D: TRBD1
J: TRBJ1-1
CDR3: CASSQGQVEVKAFF
DNA: TGTGCCAGCTCACAAGGACAGGTGGAAGTTAAAGCTTTCTTT

V: TRBV5-1
size: -
D: TRBD1
J: TRBJ1-2
CDR3: CASSWTGVEGYTF
DNA: TGCGCCAGCAGTTGGACAGGGGTCGAGGGCTACACCTTC

V: TRBV3-1
size: -
D: -
J: TRBJ1-5
CDR3: CASSQDRVQPQHF
DNA: TGTGCCAGCAGCCAAGATCGGGTTCAGCCCCAGCATTTT

V: TRBV18
size: -
D: -
J: TRBJ2-3
CDR3: CASSPNFDTDTQYF
DNA: TGTGCCAGCTCACCTAACTTCGATACAGATACGCAGTATTTT